This T cell receptor (beta chain) derives from a study of CD8+ T cells in alopecia areata. Comments on this clone: Its antigen remains unidentified.

TCR sequencing used cDNA made by reverse transcription of extracted RNA. Assay used: immunoSEQ multiplex PCR; TCRdb lists only in-frame clones, some missing. The table shows more than 100,000 clones, with less than 70% occurring only once. Regarding the study as a whole: Across lesional scalp, and particularly alopecia totalis/universalis, clonality surpassed that of normal scalp. Sequencing of scalp samples also captures resident alphabeta T cells of normal skin. Possibly as an HLA-related effect, TCR sharing across patients appeared less clear than in mice.

Sorted out of PBMCs were CD4+ T cells and CD8+ T cells. Sequences were obtained from CD4+ T cells sorted from blood. The receptor's source is a human donor in good health.

The CDR3 DNA is TGCAGCGTCCGGAGAGCTCCTGGAAACACCATATATTTT. Translated, it gives CSVRRAPGNTIYF. The V and J genes are TRBV29-1 and TRBJ1-3; D is ambiguous. The CDR3 spans 13 residues. V lost 6 bases to trimming and J lost 2 bases, with 11 bases between them. Germline V gene sequence: CDR1 SQVTM, CDR2 ANQGSEA. The full variable domain, its missing parts supplied by reference TRBV29-1 and TRBJ1-3, is SAVISQKPSRDICQRGTSLTIQCQVDSQVTMMFWYRQQPGQSLTLIATANQGSEATYESGFVIDKFPISRPNLTFSTLTVSNMSPEDSSIYLCSVRRAPGNTIYFGEGSWLTVV.